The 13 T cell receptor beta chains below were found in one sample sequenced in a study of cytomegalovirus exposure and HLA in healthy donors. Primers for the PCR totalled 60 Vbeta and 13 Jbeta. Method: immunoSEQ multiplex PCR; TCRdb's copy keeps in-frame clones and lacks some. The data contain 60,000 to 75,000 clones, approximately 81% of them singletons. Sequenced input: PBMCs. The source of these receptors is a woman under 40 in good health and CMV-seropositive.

CDR3 DNA sequence: TGTGCCAGCGCCAGCGTAGATACGCAGTATTTT. This codes for CASASVDTQYF. The chain combines TRBV7-9 with TRBJ2-3, with D unresolved. The length of the CDR3 is 11 residues. Trimming left V 8 bases short and J 5 bases short, with 8 bases between. Per the germline V gene, CDR1 is SEHNR and CDR2 is FQNEAQ (reference sequence).

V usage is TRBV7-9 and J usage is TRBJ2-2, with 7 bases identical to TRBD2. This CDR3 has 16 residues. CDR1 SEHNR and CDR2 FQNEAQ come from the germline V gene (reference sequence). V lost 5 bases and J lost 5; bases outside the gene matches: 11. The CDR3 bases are TGTGCCAGCAGCCCACCTCCGTTGGGGGGGACCGGGGAGCTGTTTTTT. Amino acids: CASSPPPLGGTGELFF.

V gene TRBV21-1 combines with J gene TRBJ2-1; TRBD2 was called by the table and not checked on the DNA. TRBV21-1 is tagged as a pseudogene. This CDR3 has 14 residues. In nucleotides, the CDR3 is TGTGCCGCGCGGGAGGGTGAGCGGGATCATGAGCAGTTCTTC. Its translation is CAAREGERDHEQFF.

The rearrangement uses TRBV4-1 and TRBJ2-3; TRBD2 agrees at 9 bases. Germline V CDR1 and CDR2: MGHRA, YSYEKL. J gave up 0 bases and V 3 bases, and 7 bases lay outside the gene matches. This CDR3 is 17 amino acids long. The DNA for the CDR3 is TGCGCCAGCAGCCACACCCTAGCGGGAACGAGCACAGATACGCAGTATTTT. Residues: CASSHTLAGTSTDTQYF.

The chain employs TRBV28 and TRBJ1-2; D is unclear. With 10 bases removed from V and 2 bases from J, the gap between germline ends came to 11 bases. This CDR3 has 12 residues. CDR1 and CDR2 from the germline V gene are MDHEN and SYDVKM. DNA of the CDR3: TGTGCCATCACCAGCGTCAACTATGGCTACACCTTC. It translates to CAITSVNYGYTF.

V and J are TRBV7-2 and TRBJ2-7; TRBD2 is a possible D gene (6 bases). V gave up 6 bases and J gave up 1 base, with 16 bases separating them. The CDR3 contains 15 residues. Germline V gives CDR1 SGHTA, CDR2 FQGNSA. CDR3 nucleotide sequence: TGTGCCAGCAGTAGAGGCGGGGCAGGGTCCTACGAGCAGTACTTC. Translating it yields CASSRGGAGSYEQYF. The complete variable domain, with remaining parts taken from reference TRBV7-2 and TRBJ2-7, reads GAGVSQSPSNKVTEKGKDVELRCDPISGHTALYWYRQSLGQGLEFLIYFQGNSAPDKSGLPSDRFSAERTGGSVSTLTIQRTQQEDSAVYLCASSRGGAGSYEQYFGPGTRLTVT.

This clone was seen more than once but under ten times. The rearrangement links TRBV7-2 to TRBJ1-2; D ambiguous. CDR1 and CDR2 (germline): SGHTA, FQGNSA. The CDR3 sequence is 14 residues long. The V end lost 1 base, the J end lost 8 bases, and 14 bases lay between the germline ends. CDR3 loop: CASSLDVRSWGYTF. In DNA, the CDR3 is TGTGCCAGCAGCTTAGACGTCCGGTCTTGGGGCTACACCTTC.

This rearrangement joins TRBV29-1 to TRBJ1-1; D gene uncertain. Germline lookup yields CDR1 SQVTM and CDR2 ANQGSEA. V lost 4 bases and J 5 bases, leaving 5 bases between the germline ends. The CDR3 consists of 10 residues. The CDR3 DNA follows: TGCAGCGTTGCGGGGACTGAAGCTTTCTTT. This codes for CSVAGTEAFF.

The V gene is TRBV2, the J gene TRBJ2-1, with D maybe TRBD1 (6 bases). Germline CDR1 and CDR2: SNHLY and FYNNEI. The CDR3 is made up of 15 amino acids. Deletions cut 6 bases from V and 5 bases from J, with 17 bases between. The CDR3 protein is CASRREQGKNNEQFF. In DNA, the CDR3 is TGTGCCAGCAGGAGGGAACAGGGCAAAAACAATGAGCAGTTCTTC.

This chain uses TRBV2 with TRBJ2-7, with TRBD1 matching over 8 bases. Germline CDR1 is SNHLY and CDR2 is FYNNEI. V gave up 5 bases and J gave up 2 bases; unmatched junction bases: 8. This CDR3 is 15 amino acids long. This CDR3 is CASSSQGAGTYEQYF. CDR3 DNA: TGTGCCAGCAGTTCCCAGGGGGCCGGAACCTACGAGCAGTACTTC.

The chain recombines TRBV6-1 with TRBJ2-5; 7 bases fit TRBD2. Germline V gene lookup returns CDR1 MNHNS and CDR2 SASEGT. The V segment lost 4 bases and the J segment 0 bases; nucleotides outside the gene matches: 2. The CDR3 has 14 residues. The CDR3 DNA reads TGTGCCAGCAGTGGGGGGGGAAACCAAGAGACCCAGTACTTC. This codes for CASSGGGNQETQYF.

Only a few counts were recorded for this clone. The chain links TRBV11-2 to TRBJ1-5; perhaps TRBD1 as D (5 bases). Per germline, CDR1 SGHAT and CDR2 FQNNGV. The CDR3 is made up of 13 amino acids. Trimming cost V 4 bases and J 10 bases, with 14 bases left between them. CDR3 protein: CASSSGGSRPQHF. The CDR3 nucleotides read TGTGCCAGCAGCTCGGGGGGATCGCGTCCCCAGCATTTT.

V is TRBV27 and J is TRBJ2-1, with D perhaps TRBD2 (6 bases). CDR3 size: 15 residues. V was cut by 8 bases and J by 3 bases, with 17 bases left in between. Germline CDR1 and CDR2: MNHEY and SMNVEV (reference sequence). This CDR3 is CASQFRAGNYNEQFF. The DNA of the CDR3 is TGTGCCAGCCAGTTTAGGGCGGGAAACTACAATGAGCAGTTCTTC.